The 13 T cell receptor beta chains below all came from one sample that was sequenced in a study of CD4 T cells in relation to SARS-CoV-2 and coronaviruses. Sequencing used immunoSEQ multiplex PCR; TCRdb keeps in-frame clones, though not all of them. The top ten hold roughly a tenth of the sample, which has some 42,000 clones, roughly 90% seen once. Sample: memory CD4+ T cells from PBMCs. The source is an adult with COVID-19.

This clone was picked up a small number of times. The rearrangement joins TRBV5-1 to TRBJ1-2, with TRBD1 identical over 8 bases. CDR1 and CDR2 from the germline V gene are SGHRS and YFSETQ. The CDR3 spans 15 residues. V lost 4 bases and J lost 1; bases outside the gene matches: 6. The CDR3, as DNA: TGCGCCAGCAGCCGAGGGACAGGCGATAACTATGGCTACACCTTC. This translates into CASSRGTGDNYGYTF.

This rearrangement joins TRBV7-2 to TRBJ1-2, with D unclear. The germline V gene encodes CDR1 SGHTA and CDR2 FQGNSA. This CDR3 spans 13 amino acids. V was shortened by 5 bases and J by 8 bases, with 15 bases between the two germline ends. CDR3 sequence: CASSPRVGYGYTF. CDR3 DNA: TGTGCCAGCAGCCCCAGAGTGGGGTACGGCTACACCTTC.

The CDR3, as DNA: TGTGCCAGCAGCTTACGGACAGGGTCGCGAACTGAAGCTTTCTTT. Amino acid sequence: CASSLRTGSRTEAFF. The chain links TRBV14 to TRBJ1-1, with 8 bases fitting TRBD1. V shed 5 bases, J shed 5 bases, and the junction held 10 bases outside the gene matches. Germline lookup yields CDR1 SGHDN and CDR2 FVKESK. The CDR3 covers 15 residues.

This clone was picked up a small number of times. The junction does not match germline at one end; this may be a read error. V usage is TRBV7-2 and J usage is TRBJ1-3; D perhaps matches TRBD1 (5 bases). Germline assignment: CDR1 SGHTA and CDR2 FQGNSA. This CDR3 has 15 residues. The DNA of the CDR3 is TGTGCCAGCAGTTTAGCGGGGGGGACTGGAAACACCATATATTTT. This codes for CASSLAGGTGNTIYF. Full variable domain (remainder filled in from reference TRBV7-2 and TRBJ1-3): GAGVSQSPSNKVTEKGKDVELRCDPISGHTALYWYRQSLGQGLEFLIYFQGNSAPDKSGLPSDRFSAERTGGSVSTLTIQRTQQEDSAVYLCASSLAGGTGNTIYFGEGSWLTVV.

The chain recombines TRBV10-1 with TRBJ2-1, with no clear D. V was pared by 5 bases and J by 13 bases, with 6 bases between. Germline V gene data show CDR1 as WNHNN and CDR2 as SYGVQD (reference sequence). The CDR3 is 9 amino acids. Written as DNA, the CDR3 is TGCGCCAGCAGTCGGAAACAGTTCTTC. Translation gives CASSRKQFF.

The V and J genes are TRBV9 and TRBJ2-3; TRBD2 agrees at 12 bases. CDR1 and CDR2 from the germline V gene are SGDLS and YYNGEE. This CDR3 contains 18 residues. V shed 4 bases and J 4 bases; nucleotides not matched to a gene: 13. The CDR3 sequence: CASSQGLAGYSDSDTQYF. CDR3 DNA: TGTGCCAGCAGCCAAGGACTAGCGGGGTACTCCGATTCAGATACGCAGTATTTT.

The chain joins TRBV11-3 to TRBJ1-1; D is ambiguous. Trimming took 4 bases from V and 6 from J, leaving 12 bases between them. CDR3 size: 13 residues. Per germline, CDR1 SGHNT and CDR2 YENEEA. CDR3 amino acids: CASSSRSFPEAFF. The CDR3 coding sequence is TGTGCCAGCAGCTCCCGAAGTTTCCCTGAAGCTTTCTTT.

J is TRBJ1-6 and V is TRBV5-6, with D perhaps TRBD1 (5 bases). Germline CDR1 SGHDT, CDR2 YYEEEE. The CDR3 consists of 14 residues. V lost 3 bases to trimming and J lost 7 bases, with 11 bases between them. In DNA, the CDR3 is TGTGCCAGCAGCTCCCGGGGCGTGAATTCACCCCTCCACTTT. Protein product: CASSSRGVNSPLHF.

This chain uses TRBV27 with TRBJ2-7; 11 bases agree with TRBD1. Germline V CDR1 and CDR2: MNHEY, SMNVEV (reference sequence). V shed 4 bases, J shed 6 bases, and the junction held 11 bases outside the gene matches. The CDR3 contains 16 residues. The CDR3 nucleotides are TGTGCCAGCAGTTCCCGAACGGGACAGGGGGTAGCCGAGCAGTACTTC. It encodes CASSSRTGQGVAEQYF.

The chain employs TRBV5-1 and TRBJ2-7, with 10 positions matching TRBD1. The germline CDR1 and CDR2 sequences are SGHRS and YFSETQ. The CDR3 is 15 amino acids. Unmatched junction bases numbered 7, after V lost 3 bases and J lost 4 bases. The CDR3 protein is CASSSGTGARYEQYF. Here the CDR3 DNA reads TGCGCCAGCAGCTCAGGGACAGGGGCAAGGTACGAGCAGTACTTC.

The CDR3, as DNA: TGTGCCAGCAGATCTCAAGCGGGGGGGCCCATAGATACGCAGTATTTT. It specifies CASRSQAGGPIDTQYF. The J gene is TRBJ2-3, the V gene TRBV11-2; 10 bases fit TRBD2. CDR3 length: 16 amino acids. Trimming removed 6 bases from V and 5 bases from J; junction bases left unmatched: 11. The germline V gene encodes CDR1 SGHAT and CDR2 FQNNGV.

The genes are TRBV7-2 and TRBJ2-7; 9 bases map to TRBD1. CDR3 size: 15 residues. Unmatched junction bases numbered 8, after V lost 6 bases and J lost 2 bases. The germline V gene encodes CDR1 SGHTA and CDR2 FQGNSA. The CDR3 sequence is CASSRYRDRAYEQYF. For the CDR3, the DNA is TGTGCCAGCAGTCGTTACCGGGACAGGGCCTACGAGCAGTACTTC.

This chain uses TRBV2 with TRBJ2-5; D is ambiguous. The CDR3 runs 15 residues. CDR1 is SNHLY and CDR2 is FYNNEI in the germline V gene. V shed 2 bases and J shed 2 bases, with 12 bases lying between them. CDR3 in DNA: TGTGCCAGCAGTGAAAGTCGCCCCATACAAGAGACCCAGTACTTC. Protein: CASSESRPIQETQYF.